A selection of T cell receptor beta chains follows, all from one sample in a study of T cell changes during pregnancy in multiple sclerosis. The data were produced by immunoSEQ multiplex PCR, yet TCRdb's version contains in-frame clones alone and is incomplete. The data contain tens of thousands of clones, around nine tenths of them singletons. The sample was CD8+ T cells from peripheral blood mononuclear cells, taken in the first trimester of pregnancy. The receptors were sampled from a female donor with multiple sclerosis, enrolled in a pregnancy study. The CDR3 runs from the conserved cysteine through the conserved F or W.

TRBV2,CASSESQGAHYLFF
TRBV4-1,CASSQPLAGGGNEQFF
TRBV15,CATRHADSYEQYF
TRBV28,CASSFVAGTSGPSTDTQYF
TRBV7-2,CASSLEVAGGLETQYF
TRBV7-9,CASSFAGGPYEQYF
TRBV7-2,CASSLGSGPRDTEAFF
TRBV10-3,CAIGAGPSYEQYF
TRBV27,CASSLQGHQPQHF
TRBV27,CASSSQRETDTQYF